These T cell receptor beta chains were read from a single sample in a study of CD4 and CD8 cells across lung adenocarcinoma regions. In TCRdb, the PCR reads were re-called with MiXCR into one record per CDR3 protein. The sample shows approximately 14,000 distinct CDR3 sequences, approximately 43% of them seen only once. The specimen sequenced was CD4+ T cells from the center of a lung tumor. The origin of the receptors is a male donor with lung adenocarcinoma. The CD4 and CD8 labels of this study may be unreliable. CDR3s include the opening cysteine and the closing phenylalanine or tryptophan. D genes are given only for firm matches. Not all rows give a size; the values are once, few, many and, for expanded clones, a class.

CDR3 protein,CDR3 DNA,V gene,D gene,clone size,J gene
CASSLMAGQGYNEQFF,TGTGCCAGCAGTTTAATGGCGGGACAGGGATACAATGAGCAGTTCTTC,TRBV27,TRBD1,.,TRBJ2-1
CASSAGQSFSYEQFF,TGTGCCAGCAGTGCCGGACAGTCGTTTTCCTACGAGCAGTTCTTC,TRBV6-1,.,once,TRBJ2-1
CASSRRTESRDTGELFF,TGTGCCAGCAGTCGCCGGACGGAGAGCCGGGACACCGGGGAGCTGTTTTTT,TRBV6-1,.,medium-sized,TRBJ2-2
CASSLIGTLAKDMQYF,TGTGCCAGCAGTTTAATCGGGACACTCGCCAAAGACATGCAGTACTTC,TRBV27,.,.,TRBJ2-4
CASRLAGSTGELFF,TGTGCCAGCAGGCTAGCGGGATCCACCGGGGAGCTGTTTTTT,TRBV27,TRBD2,many,TRBJ2-2
CASSLDTSNQPQHF,TGTGCCAGCAGTCTCGACACCAGCAATCAGCCCCAGCATTTT,TRBV6-5,.,.,TRBJ1-5
CASSLVYQETQYF,TGTGCCAGCAGTTTAGTCTATCAAGAGACCCAGTACTTC,TRBV27,.,medium-sized,TRBJ2-5
CASSLVEVSGELFF,TGTGCCAGCAGCTTAGTTGAGGTCAGCGGGGAGCTGTTTTTT,TRBV11-3,.,.,TRBJ2-2
CASSYWGTSGRAHGPTDTQYF,TGTGCCAGCAGTTACTGGGGGACTAGCGGGAGGGCCCACGGTCCCACAGATACGCAGTATTTT,TRBV6-5,TRBD2,many,TRBJ2-3
CAWSAAVRGRDTEAFF,TGTGCCTGGAGTGCCGCCGTCCGGGGAAGGGACACTGAAGCTTTCTTT,TRBV30,.,.,TRBJ1-1
CSAIGLGGVDEQFF,TGCAGTGCAATAGGACTAGGAGGTGTCGATGAGCAGTTCTTC,TRBV20-1,TRBD2,.,TRBJ2-1
CASSSGSTDTQYF,TGCGCCAGCAGTTCAGGAAGCACAGATACGCAGTATTTT,TRBV10-1,.,few,TRBJ2-3
CASSRGPGGGDTETQYF,TGTGCCAGCAGTAGGGGGCCCGGGGGCGGAGACACAGAGACGCAGTATTTT,TRBV6-1,.,.,TRBJ2-3
CASTSSSQETQYF,TGTGCCAGCACCTCCTCCTCTCAAGAGACCCAGTACTTC,TRBV12-3/TRBV12-4,.,.,TRBJ2-5
CAIRDSQRYEQFF,TGTGCCATCAGGGACTCCCAACGGTATGAGCAGTTCTTC,TRBV12-3/TRBV12-4,.,many,TRBJ2-1
CASSRGRAAKDTQYF,TGTGCCAGCAGCCGGGGGCGGGCTGCCAAAGATACGCAGTACTTC,TRBV6-1,.,.,TRBJ2-4
CASSTEGVRNEKLFF,TGTGCCAGCAGCACAGAAGGGGTACGGAATGAAAAACTGTTTTTT,TRBV7-2,.,.,TRBJ1-4
CASSPPSGSNEQFF,TGTGCCAGCAGCCCTCCTAGCGGGAGCAATGAGCAGTTCTTC,TRBV11-2,TRBD2,.,TRBJ2-1
CASAGREWDTQYF,TGTGCCAGCGCAGGGCGGGAGTGGGATACGCAGTATTTT,TRBV6-5,TRBD2,medium-sized,TRBJ2-3
CASSMTYQETQYF,TGCGCCAGCAGTATGACTTACCAAGAGACCCAGTACTTC,TRBV4-1,.,.,TRBJ2-5
CASSEWSGRSNEQFF,TGTGCCAGCAGTGAATGGAGCGGGCGCAGCAATGAGCAGTTCTTC,TRBV6-1,.,few,TRBJ2-1
CASSFRTSGQTNEQFF,TGTGCCAGCAGTTTTAGGACTAGCGGGCAAACCAATGAGCAGTTCTTC,TRBV12-3/TRBV12-4,TRBD2,.,TRBJ2-1
CASSEGWGVGANVLTF,TGCGCCAGCAGTGAGGGGTGGGGGGTTGGGGCCAACGTCCTGACTTTC,TRBV10-2,.,many,TRBJ2-6
CASSAGRLAPGKETQYF,TGTGCCAGCAGTGCGGGGCGACTGGCCCCTGGGAAAGAGACCCAGTATTTT,TRBV27,.,.,TRBJ2-3
CASSRDPGGGDQETQYF,TGTGCCAGCAGTAGGGACCCCGGGGGCGGAGACCAAGAGACGCAGTACTTC,TRBV6-1,.,.,TRBJ2-5
CASRLQSGIPEKQYF,TGTGCCAGCAGACTCCAGTCCGGAATCCCCGAGAAGCAGTATTTT,TRBV6-5,.,.,TRBJ2-3
CASSECAGRAGRDQEIQYF,TGTGCCAGCAGTGAATGCGCGGGGCGCGCAGGCCGTGACCAAGAGATCCAGTACTTC,TRBV6-1,.,.,TRBJ2-5
CASSPTSGRIRGTQYF,TGTGCCAGCAGCCCGACTAGCGGGAGGATTAGGGGGACCCAGTACTTC,TRBV6-1,TRBD2,many,TRBJ2-5
CASSLTSGTGGIKTQYF,TGTGCCAGCAGTTTGACCTCGGGGACAGGGGGTATCAAGACCCAGTACTTC,TRBV6-5,TRBD1,many,TRBJ2-5
CATSKSRGGFGDTQYF,TGTGCCACCAGCAAAAGCCGGGGTGGCTTCGGAGATACGCAGTATTTT,TRBV15,.,.,TRBJ2-3
CASSLIGPRVKDIQYF,TGTGCCAGCAGTTTAATCGGGCCACGCGTCAAAGATATTCAGTATTTC,TRBV27,.,.,TRBJ2-4
CSVEDPGAHTQYF,TGCAGCGTTGAAGATCCGGGGGCCCATACGCAGTATTTT,TRBV29-1,.,.,TRBJ2-3
CASSEWGGIRETQYF,TGTGCCAGCAGTGAATGGGGGGGAATCAGGGAGACCCAGTACTTC,TRBV25-1,TRBD2,.,TRBJ2-5
CASSKTATYEQYF,TGTGCCAGCAGTAAGACAGCAACCTACGAGCAGTACTTC,TRBV6-1,.,many,TRBJ2-7
CASSKDTPIGELFF,TGTGCCAGCAGCAAAGACACCCCCATCGGGGAGCTGTTTTTT,TRBV9,.,few,TRBJ2-2
CASSVGQGARGTEAFF,TGTGCCAGCAGCGTAGGCCAGGGGGCGCGCGGCACTGAAGCTTTCTTT,TRBV9,TRBD1,.,TRBJ1-1
CASSEGGGGGGGETQYF,TGCGCCAGCAGTGAGGGGGGAGGGGGGGGAGGCGGAGAGACCCAGTATTTT,TRBV10-1,.,.,TRBJ2-3
CASSPPGAIQFF,TGCGCCAGCAGTCCCCCGGGAGCAATACAGTTCTTC,TRBV5-1,.,.,TRBJ2-1
CASSFGTGGSTDTQYF,TGTGCCAGCAGCTTCGGGACAGGGGGTAGCACAGATACGCAGTATTTT,TRBV7-8,TRBD1,many,TRBJ2-3
CASSEAELAGEYF,TGTGCCAGCAGTGAAGCTGAACTAGCGGGAGAGTACTTC,TRBV6-1,TRBD2,medium-sized,TRBJ2-5